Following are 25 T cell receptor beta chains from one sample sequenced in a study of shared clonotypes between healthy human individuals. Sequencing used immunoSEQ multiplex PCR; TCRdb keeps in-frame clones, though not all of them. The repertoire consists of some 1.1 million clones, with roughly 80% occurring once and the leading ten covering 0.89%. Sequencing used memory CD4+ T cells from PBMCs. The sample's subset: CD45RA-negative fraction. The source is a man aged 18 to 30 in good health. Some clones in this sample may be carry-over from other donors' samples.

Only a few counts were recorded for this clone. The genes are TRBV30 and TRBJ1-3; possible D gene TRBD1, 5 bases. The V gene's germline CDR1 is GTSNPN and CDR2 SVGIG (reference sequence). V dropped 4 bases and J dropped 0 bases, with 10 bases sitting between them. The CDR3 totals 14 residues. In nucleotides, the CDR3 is TGTGCCTGGAATCACAGGCGCTCTGGAAACACCATATATTTT. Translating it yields CAWNHRRSGNTIYF.

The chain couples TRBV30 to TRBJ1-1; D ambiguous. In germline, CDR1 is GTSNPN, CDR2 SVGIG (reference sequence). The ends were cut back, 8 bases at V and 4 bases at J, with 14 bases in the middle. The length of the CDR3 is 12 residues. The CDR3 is CAGKSGSTEAFF. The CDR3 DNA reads TGTGCCGGGAAGTCGGGGAGCACTGAAGCTTTCTTT.

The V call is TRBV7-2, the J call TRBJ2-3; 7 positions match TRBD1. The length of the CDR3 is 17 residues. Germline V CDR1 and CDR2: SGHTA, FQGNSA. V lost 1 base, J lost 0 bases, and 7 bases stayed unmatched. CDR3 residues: CASSLGVGTASTDTQYF. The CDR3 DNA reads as TGTGCCAGCAGCTTAGGGGTTGGGACAGCTAGCACAGATACGCAGTATTTT.

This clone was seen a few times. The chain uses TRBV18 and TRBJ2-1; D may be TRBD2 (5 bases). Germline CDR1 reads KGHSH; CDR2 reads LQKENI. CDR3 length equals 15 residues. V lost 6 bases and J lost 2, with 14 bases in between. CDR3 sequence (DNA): TGTGCCAGCTCGGGCCCGGGAAGCGCCTACAATGAGCAGTTCTTC. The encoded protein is CASSGPGSAYNEQFF.

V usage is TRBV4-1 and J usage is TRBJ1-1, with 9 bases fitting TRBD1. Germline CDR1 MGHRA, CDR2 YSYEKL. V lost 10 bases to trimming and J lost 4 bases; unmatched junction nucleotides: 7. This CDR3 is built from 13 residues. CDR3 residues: CATRGQGATEAFF. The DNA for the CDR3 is TGCGCCACCAGGGGACAGGGTGCCACTGAAGCTTTCTTT.

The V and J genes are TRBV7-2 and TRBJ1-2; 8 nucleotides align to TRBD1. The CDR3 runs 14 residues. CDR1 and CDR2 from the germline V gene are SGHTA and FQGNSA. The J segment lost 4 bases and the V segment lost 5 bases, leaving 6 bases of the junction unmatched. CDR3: CASSPQGASYGYTF. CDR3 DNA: TGTGCCAGCAGCCCCCAGGGGGCAAGCTATGGCTACACCTTC.

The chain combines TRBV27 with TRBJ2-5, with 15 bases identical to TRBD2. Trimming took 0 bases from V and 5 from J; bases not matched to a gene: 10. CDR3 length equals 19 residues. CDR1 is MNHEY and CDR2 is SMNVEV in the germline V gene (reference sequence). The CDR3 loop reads CASSLSGPGTSGRKETQYF. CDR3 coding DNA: TGTGCCAGCAGTTTATCGGGACCTGGGACTAGCGGGAGGAAGGAGACCCAGTACTTC.

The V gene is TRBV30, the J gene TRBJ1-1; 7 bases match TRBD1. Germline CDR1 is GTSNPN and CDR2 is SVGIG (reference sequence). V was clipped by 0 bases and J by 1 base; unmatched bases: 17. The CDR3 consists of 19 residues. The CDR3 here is CAWSVGEGARTNPNTEAFF. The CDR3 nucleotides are TGTGCCTGGAGTGTAGGGGAGGGGGCGAGAACAAATCCGAACACTGAAGCTTTCTTT.

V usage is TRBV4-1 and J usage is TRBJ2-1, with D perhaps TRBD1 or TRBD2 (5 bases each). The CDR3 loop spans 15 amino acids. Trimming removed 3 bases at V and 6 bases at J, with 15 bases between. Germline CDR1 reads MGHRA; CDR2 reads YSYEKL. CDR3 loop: CASSQRGLSLNEQFF. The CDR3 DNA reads TGCGCCAGCAGCCAGAGGGGTCTTTCCCTCAATGAGCAGTTCTTC.

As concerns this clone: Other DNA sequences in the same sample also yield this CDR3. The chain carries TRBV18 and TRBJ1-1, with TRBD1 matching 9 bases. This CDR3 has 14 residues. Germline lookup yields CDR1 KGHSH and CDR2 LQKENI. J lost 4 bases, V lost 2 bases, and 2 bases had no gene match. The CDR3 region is CASSPEGQGTEAFF. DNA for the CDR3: TGTGCCAGCTCACCAGAGGGACAGGGCACTGAAGCTTTCTTT.

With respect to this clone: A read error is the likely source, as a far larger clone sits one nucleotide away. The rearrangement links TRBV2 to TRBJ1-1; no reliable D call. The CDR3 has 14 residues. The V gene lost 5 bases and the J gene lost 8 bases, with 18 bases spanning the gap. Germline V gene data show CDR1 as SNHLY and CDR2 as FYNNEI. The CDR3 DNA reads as TGTGCCAGCAGTAAAGAAACAAGGAGTAGGGAAGCTTTCTTT. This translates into CASSKETRSREAFF.

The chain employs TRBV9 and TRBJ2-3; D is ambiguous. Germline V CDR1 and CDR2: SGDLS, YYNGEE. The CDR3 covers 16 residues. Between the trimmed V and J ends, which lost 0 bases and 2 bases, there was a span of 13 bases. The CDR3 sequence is CASSVGMASPTDTQYF. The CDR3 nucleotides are TGTGCCAGCAGCGTAGGGATGGCTAGTCCCACAGATACGCAGTATTTT.

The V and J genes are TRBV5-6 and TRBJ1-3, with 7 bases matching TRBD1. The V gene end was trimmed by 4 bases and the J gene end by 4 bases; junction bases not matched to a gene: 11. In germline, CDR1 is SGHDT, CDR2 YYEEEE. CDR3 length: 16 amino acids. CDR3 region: CASSATAQGGGNTIYF. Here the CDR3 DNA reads TGTGCCAGCAGCGCTACAGCTCAGGGGGGAGGAAACACCATATATTTT.

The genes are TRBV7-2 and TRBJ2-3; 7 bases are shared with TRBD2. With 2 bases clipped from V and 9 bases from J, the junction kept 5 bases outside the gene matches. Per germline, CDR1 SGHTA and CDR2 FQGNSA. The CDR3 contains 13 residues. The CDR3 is CASSLMGGRTQYF. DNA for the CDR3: TGTGCCAGCAGCTTAATGGGGGGGAGGACGCAGTATTTT. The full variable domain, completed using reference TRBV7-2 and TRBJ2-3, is GAGVSQSPSNKVTEKGKDVELRCDPISGHTALYWYRQSLGQGLEFLIYFQGNSAPDKSGLPSDRFSAERTGGSVSTLTIQRTQQEDSAVYLCASSLMGGRTQYFGPGTRLTVL.

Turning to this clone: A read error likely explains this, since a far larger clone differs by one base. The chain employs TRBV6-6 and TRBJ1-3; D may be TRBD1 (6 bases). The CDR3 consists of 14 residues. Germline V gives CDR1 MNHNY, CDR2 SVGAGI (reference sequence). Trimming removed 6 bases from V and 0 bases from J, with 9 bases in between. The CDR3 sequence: CASSRDNSGNTIYF. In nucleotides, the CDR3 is TGTGCCAGCAGCCGGGACAACTCTGGAAACACCATATATTTT.

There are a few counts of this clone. DNA for the CDR3: TGTGCCAGCTCACCACGACAGGGAGCGGGTGACCAGCCCCAGCATTTT. It is translated as CASSPRQGAGDQPQHF. The V and J genes are TRBV18 and TRBJ1-5, with 7 bases identical to TRBD1. V was pared by 1 base and J by 7 bases, with 10 bases of the junction left unmatched. The CDR3 sequence is 16 residues long. Germline CDR1 KGHSH, CDR2 LQKENI.

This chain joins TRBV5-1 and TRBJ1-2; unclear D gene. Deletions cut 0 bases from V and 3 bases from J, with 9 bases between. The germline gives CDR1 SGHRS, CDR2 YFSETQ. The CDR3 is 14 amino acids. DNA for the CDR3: TGCGCCAGCAGCTTGGGCGGAAGGGACTATGGCTACACCTTC. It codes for CASSLGGRDYGYTF.

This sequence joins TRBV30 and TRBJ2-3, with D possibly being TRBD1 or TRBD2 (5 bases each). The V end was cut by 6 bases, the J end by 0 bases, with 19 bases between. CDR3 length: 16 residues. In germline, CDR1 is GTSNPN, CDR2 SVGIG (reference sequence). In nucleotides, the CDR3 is TGTGCCTGCCATGGGGGTGTACTTCCTAGCACAGATACGCAGTATTTT. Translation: CACHGGVLPSTDTQYF.

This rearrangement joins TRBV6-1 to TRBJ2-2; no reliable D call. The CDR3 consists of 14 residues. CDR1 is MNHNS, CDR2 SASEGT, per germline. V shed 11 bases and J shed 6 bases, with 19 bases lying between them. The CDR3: CAVLRQARAGELFF. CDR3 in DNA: TGTGCCGTCCTGAGACAAGCTCGGGCCGGGGAGCTGTTTTTT.

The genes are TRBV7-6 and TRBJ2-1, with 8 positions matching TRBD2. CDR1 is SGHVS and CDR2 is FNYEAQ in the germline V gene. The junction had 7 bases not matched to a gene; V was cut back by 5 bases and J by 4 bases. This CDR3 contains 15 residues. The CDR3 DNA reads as TGTGCCAGCAGCATGCCCAGCGGGAGATACAATGAGCAGTTCTTC. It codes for CASSMPSGRYNEQFF. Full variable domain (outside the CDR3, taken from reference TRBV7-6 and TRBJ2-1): GAGVSQSPRYKVTKRGQDVALRCDPISGHVSLYWYRQALGQGPEFLTYFNYEAQQDKSGLPNDRFSAERPEGSISTLTIQRTEQRDSAMYRCASSMPSGRYNEQFFGPGTRLTVL.

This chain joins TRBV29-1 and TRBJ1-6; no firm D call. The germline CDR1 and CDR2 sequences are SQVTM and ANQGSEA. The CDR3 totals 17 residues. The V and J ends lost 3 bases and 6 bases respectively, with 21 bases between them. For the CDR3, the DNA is TGCAGCGTTGAGGGCAGACCAGACCCACCGTCTAATTCACCCCTCCACTTT. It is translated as CSVEGRPDPPSNSPLHF.

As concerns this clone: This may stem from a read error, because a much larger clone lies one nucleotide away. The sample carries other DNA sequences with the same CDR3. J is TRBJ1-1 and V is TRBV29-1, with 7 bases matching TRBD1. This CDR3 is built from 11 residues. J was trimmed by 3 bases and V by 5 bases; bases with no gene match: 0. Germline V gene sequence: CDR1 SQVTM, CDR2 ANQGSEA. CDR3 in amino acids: CSVTGDTEAFF. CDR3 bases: TGCAGCGTTACAGGGGACACTGAAGCTTTCTTT.

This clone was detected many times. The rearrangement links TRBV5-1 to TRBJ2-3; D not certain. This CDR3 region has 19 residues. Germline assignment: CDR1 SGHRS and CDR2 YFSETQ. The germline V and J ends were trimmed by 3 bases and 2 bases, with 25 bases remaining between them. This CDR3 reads CASSSPRSSPVRATDTQYF. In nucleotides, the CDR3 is TGCGCCAGCAGCTCGCCCCGTAGTAGCCCGGTCCGGGCCACAGATACGCAGTATTTT.

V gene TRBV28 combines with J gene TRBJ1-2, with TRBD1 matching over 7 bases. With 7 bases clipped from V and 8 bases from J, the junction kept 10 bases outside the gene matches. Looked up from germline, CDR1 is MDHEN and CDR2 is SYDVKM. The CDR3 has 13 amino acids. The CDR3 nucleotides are TGTGCCAGCACCCCAACGGCAGGGGGAGGCTACACCTTC. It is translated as CASTPTAGGGYTF.

CDR3 nucleotides: TGTGCCAGCAGTTCCGCGGGCCTCACTGATTATGGCTACACCTTC. Translated, it gives CASSSAGLTDYGYTF. V and J are TRBV28 and TRBJ1-2; D remains unclear. Germline lookup yields CDR1 MDHEN and CDR2 SYDVKM. CDR3 size: 15 residues. Trimming shortened V by 4 bases and J by 5 bases, and 17 bases separated the two germline ends.